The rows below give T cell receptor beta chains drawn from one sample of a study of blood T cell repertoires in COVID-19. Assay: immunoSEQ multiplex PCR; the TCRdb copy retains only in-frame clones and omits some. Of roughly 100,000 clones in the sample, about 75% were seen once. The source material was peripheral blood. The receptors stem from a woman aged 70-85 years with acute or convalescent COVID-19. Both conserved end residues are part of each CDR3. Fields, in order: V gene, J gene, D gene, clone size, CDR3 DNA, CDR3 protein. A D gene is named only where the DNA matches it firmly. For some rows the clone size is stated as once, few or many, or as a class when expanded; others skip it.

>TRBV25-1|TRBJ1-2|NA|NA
TGTGCCAGCAGTGACACCGGGACGACAGGTGGCTACACCTTC
CASSDTGTTGGYTF
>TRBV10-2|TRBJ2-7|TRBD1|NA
TGCGCCAGCAGTGATATTTTCGGGACAGGGTCCTACGAGCAGTACTTC
CASSDIFGTGSYEQYF
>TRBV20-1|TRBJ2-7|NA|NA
TGCAGTGCTAGTCTCGACTTAACCTACGAGCAGTACTTC
CSASLDLTYEQYF
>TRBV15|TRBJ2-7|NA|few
TGTGCCACCAGCAGAGGGACTTGGAACGAGCAGTACTTC
CATSRGTWNEQYF
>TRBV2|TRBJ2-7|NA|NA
TGTGCCAGCAGTGAAAGGCGGACAGCCTACGAGCAGTACTTC
CASSERRTAYEQYF
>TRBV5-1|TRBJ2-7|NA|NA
TGCGCCAGCAGCTTCCCCGACAGATACGAGCAGTACTTC
CASSFPDRYEQYF
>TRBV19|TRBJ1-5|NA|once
TGTGCCAGTACCCCGGGGTACAATCAGCCCCAGCATTTT
CASTPGYNQPQHF
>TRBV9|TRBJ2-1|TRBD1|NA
TGTGCCAGCAGCGGGGGGACAGGGCCCTCCAATGAGCAGTTCTTC
CASSGGTGPSNEQFF
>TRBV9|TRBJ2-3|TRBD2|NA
TGTGCCAGCAGCGTAGAGCGGGGTACGCAGTATTTT
CASSVERGTQYF
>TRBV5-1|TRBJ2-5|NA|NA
TGCGCCAGCAGCTTGATTCCAGCGCAAGAGACCCAGTACTTC
CASSLIPAQETQYF
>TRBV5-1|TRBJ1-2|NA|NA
TGCGCCAGCAGCTCGAATTCGGCCCAACGGGTTTATGGCTACACCTTC
CASSSNSAQRVYGYTF
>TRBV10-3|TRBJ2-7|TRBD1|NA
TGTGCCATCAGTGCCCCGGGACAGAGCTCCTACGAGCAGTACTTC
CAISAPGQSSYEQYF
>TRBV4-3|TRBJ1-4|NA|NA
TGCGCCAGCAGCCAAGATCGAAGGGGCAATGAAAAACTGTTTTTT
CASSQDRRGNEKLFF
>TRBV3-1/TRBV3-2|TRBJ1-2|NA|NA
TGTGCCAGCAGCCAAGTGGGAGGAGGGGAAAGGAGCTATGGCTACACCTTC
CASSQVGGGERSYGYTF
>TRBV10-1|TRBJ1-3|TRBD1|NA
TGCGCCAGCAGCGCCGGGACAGGGGGATACACCATATATTTT
CASSAGTGGYTIYF
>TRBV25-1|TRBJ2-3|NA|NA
TGTGCCAGCAGTGCCTCCGGGACAGATACGCAGTATTTT
CASSASGTDTQYF
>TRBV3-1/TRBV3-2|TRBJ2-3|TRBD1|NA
TGTGCCAGCAGCCCACAGGGGGGCCCCAGAGATACGCAGTATTTT
CASSPQGGPRDTQYF
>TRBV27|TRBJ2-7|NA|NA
TGTGCCAGCAGTTTATCAGAGCGGCCTAGAGGCTACGAGCAGTACTTC
CASSLSERPRGYEQYF
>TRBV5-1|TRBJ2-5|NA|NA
TGCGCCAGCAGCTCCCCTCAAGAGACCCAGTACTTC
CASSSPQETQYF
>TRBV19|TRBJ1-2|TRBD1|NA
TGTGCCAGTAGGCATGTCGGGACAGAGGGCTACACCTTC
CASRHVGTEGYTF
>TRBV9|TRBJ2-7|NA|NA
TGTGCCAGCAGCGTGGATGCGCAGGCCTACGAGCAGTACTTC
CASSVDAQAYEQYF
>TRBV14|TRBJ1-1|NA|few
TGTGCCAGCAGCCAGCTAGGACAAGTGAACACTGAAGCTTTCTTT
CASSQLGQVNTEAFF
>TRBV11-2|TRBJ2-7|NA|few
TGTGCCAGCAGCTTCTCGACTAGGCCTTACGAGCAGTACTTC
CASSFSTRPYEQYF
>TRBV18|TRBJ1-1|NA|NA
TGTGCCAGCTCACCATACAGATCCACTGAAGCTTTCTTT
CASSPYRSTEAFF
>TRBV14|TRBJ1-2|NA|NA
TGTGCCAGCAGCTCCCGGGGAGGGGTTGGCTATGGCTACACCTTC
CASSSRGGVGYGYTF
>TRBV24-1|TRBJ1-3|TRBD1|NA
TGTGCCACCAGTGAAGACAGGGAGCACTCTGGAAACACCATATATTTT
CATSEDREHSGNTIYF
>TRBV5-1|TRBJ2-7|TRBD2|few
TGCCCCCGCTTGCGCGGTTGGGGGGGCCGGGGGGGGCAGCAGTACTTC
CPRLRGWGGRGGQQYF
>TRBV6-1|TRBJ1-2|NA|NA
TGTGCCAGCAGTTATCGACAGGTTTATGGCTACACCTTC
CASSYRQVYGYTF
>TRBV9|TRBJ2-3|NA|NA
TGTGCCAGCAGCGTTCTCGGGGGGCTCACAGATACGCAGTATTTT
CASSVLGGLTDTQYF
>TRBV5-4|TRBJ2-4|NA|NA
TGTGCCAGCAGCTTGCGGGGGAGCGCCAAAAACATTCAGTACTTC
CASSLRGSAKNIQYF
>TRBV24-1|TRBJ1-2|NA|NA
TGTGCCACCAGGCAGGCTCCGCGCTACACCTTC
CATRQAPRYTF
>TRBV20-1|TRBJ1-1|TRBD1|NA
TGCAGTGCTAGTCCCTGGACAGGGATGGGCCAAGCTTTCTTT
CSASPWTGMGQAFF
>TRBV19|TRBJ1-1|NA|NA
TGTGCCTCGGGGGTGAACACTGAAGCTTTCTTT
CASGVNTEAFF
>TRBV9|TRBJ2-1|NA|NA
TGTGCCAGCACCAGGTATGGTGAGCAGTTCTTC
CASTRYGEQFF
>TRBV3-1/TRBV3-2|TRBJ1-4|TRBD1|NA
TGTGCCAGCAGCTCCCACGCAGGGGGCGGTGAAAAACTGTTTTTT
CASSSHAGGGEKLFF
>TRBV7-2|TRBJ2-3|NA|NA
TGTGCCAGCAGCCCTCAGCGGGTCCCAGATACGCAGTATTTT
CASSPQRVPDTQYF
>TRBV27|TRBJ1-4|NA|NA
TGTGCCAGCAGGCCACGGGACACTTCTAATGAAAAACTGTTTTTT
CASRPRDTSNEKLFF
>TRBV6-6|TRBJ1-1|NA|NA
TGTGCCAGCAGTATCACAGGATCGAACACTGAAGCTTTCTTT
CASSITGSNTEAFF
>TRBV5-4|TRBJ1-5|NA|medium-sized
TGTGCCAGCAGCTTGGGAGAGGGGCCCCAGCATTTT
CASSLGEGPQHF
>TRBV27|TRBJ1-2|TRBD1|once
TGTGCCAGCAGTTGGACAGGGCGAGGAGGGGGACGAGGCTACACCTTC
CASSWTGRGGGRGYTF
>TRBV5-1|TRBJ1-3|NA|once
TGCGCCAGCAGCCCCATCGGGGGGTCCTCTGGAAACACCATATATTTT
CASSPIGGSSGNTIYF
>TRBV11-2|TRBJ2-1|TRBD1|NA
TGTGCCAGCAGCCGGGACAGGGTGTTAAGTGAGCAGTTCTTC
CASSRDRVLSEQFF
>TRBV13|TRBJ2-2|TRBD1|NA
TGTGCCAGCAGCTTAAGACAGGGGTCCTTCGGCACCGGGGAGCTGTTTTTT
CASSLRQGSFGTGELFF
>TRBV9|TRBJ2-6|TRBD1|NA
TGTGCCAGCAGCGAGAGGACAGGGTCTGGGGCCAACGTCCTGACTTTC
CASSERTGSGANVLTF
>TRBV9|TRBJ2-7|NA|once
TGTGCCAGCACCTACCCCCTCCCAACCGATTACGAGCAGTACTTC
CASTYPLPTDYEQYF
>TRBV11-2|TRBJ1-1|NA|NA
TGTGCCAGCAGCTTAGCCCGAGGTATTCTGAACACTGAAGCTTTCTTT
CASSLARGILNTEAFF
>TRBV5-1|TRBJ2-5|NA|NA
TGCGCCAGCAGCTTGAGCCAGGCAGAGACCCAGTACTTC
CASSLSQAETQYF
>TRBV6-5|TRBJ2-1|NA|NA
TGTGCCAGCGGCGAACACTACTCCTACAATGAGCAGTTCTTC
CASGEHYSYNEQFF
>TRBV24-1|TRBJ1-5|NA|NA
TGTGCCACCAGTGATCTCCTAGGGGGGGTAAATCAGCCCCAGCATTTT
CATSDLLGGVNQPQHF
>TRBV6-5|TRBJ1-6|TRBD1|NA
TGTGCCAGCAGTTGGACAGGGGGTCATAATTCACCCCTCCACTTT
CASSWTGGHNSPLHF
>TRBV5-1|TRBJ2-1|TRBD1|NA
TGCGCCAGCAGCTTGGGTAGACAGGGGGGAGTGAATGAGCAGTTCTTC
CASSLGRQGGVNEQFF